This record concerns one T cell receptor beta chain sequence. Its specificity is unknown. This sample was included in a study of shared clonotypes between healthy human individuals. Study results and limitations: Larger estimated richness was generally seen in naive subsets than in memory subsets.

Data came from immunoSEQ multiplex PCR; TCRdb stores just in-frame clones and leaves some out. The sample includes some 900,000 clones, approximately 80% of them seen just once. The sequence derives from a young man in good health. Material for sequencing was memory CD4+ T cells sorted from blood. Subset described: CD45RA-negative fraction.

The CDR3 here is CASRANELSTDTQYF. The CDR3 coding sequence is TGTGCCAGCAGGGCCAACGAGCTTAGCACAGATACGCAGTATTTT. J is TRBJ2-3 and V is TRBV6-1; D remains ambiguous. CDR1 is MNHNS, CDR2 SASEGT, per germline. V was cut by 6 bases and J by 0 bases, with 13 bases left in between. The CDR3 is 15 amino acids.